This TCR beta chain was sequenced during a study of blood T cells in healthy people across ages. Whole-study results and caveats: Diversity estimates drawn from one million T cells were deemed underestimates. Naive CD4+ cell counts and diversity both ran higher in long-lived than in aged donors. Since the PBMCs were unsorted, naive and antigen-experienced cells could not be conclusively compared. Measured against age, TCR beta diversity per million T cells decreased in a roughly linear manner.

This CDR3 contains 15 residues. V was clipped by 1 base and J by 0 bases, with 10 bases between them. Germline lookup yields CDR1 MGHRA and CDR2 YSYEKL. Alongside a J-beta primer mix, a sample-barcoded 5' primer served in a second PCR lasting about 7 to 11 cycles. One entry per CDR3 protein, called by TCRdb with MiXCR from the 5' RACE reads. The sample has approximately 1.5 million distinct CDR3 sequences, 40% to 45% seen once. This clonotype was seen more than once but under ten times. Its target is not known. The origin of this receptor is a young woman in good health. This chain uses TRBV4-1 with TRBJ2-7, with D uncertain. The sequenced sample was blood. This CDR3 reads CASSQVADLSYEQYF. The CDR3 nucleotides are TGCGCCAGCAGCCAAGTCGCAGACCTCTCCTACGAGCAGTACTTC.